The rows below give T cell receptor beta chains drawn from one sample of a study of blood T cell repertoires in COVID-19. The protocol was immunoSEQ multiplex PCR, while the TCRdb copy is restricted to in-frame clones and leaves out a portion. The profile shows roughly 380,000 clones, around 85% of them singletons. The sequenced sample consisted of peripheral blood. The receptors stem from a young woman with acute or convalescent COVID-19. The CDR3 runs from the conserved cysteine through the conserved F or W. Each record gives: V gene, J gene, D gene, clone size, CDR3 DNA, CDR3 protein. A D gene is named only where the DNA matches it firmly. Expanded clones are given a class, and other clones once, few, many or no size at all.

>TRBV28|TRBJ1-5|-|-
TGTGCCAGCAGTTTATATCGGGGAGAGAAGCCCCAGCATTTT
CASSLYRGEKPQHF
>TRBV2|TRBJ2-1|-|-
TGTGCCAGCAGTGAAGACAGGGGAGGTGAGCAGTTCTTC
CASSEDRGGEQFF
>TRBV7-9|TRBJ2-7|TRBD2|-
TGTGCCAGCAGCAATGGACTAGTCGTCCACGAGCAGTACTTC
CASSNGLVVHEQYF
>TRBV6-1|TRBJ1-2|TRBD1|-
TGTGCCAGCAGTGAAGCGAGGACAGGAAAAAACTATGGCTACACCTTC
CASSEARTGKNYGYTF
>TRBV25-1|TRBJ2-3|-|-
TGTGCCAGCAGTGAACCCCTAGGCACAGATACGCAGTATTTT
CASSEPLGTDTQYF
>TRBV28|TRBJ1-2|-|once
TGTGCCAGCAGTTTAGTCCCGGGTGAGGATGGCTACACCTTC
CASSLVPGEDGYTF
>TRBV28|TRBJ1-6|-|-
TGTGCCAGCGGCTACAGGAATTCACCCCTCCACTTT
CASGYRNSPLHF
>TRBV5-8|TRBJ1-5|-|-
TGTGCCAGCAGAACGACAAGTAATCAGCCCCAGCATTTT
CASRTTSNQPQHF
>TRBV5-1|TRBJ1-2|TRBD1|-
TGCGCCAGCAGCCTGGGACAGGGTGTCTTTGGCTACACCTTC
CASSLGQGVFGYTF
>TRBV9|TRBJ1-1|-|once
TGTGCCAGCACTCCCTCAGGAGGCAGGACTGAAGCTTTCTTT
CASTPSGGRTEAFF
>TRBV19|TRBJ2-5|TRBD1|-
TGTGCCAGTACATCCGGGACAGGGAGGGGGCAGACCCAGTACTTC
CASTSGTGRGQTQYF
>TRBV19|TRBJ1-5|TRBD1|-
TGTGCCAGTAGTATGGGGACAGGGAAGGTGCCCCAGCATTTT
CASSMGTGKVPQHF
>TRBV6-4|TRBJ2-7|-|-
TGTGCCGGGGGAAACAACAGGGAAGTCTCCTACGAGCAGTACTTC
CAGGNNREVSYEQYF
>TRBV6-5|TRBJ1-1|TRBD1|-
TGTGCCAGCCGGCAGGGGGAACGGAACACTGAAGCTTTCTTT
CASRQGERNTEAFF
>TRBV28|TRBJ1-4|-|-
TGTGCCAGCAGTTCACAGGTCTGGGAAAAACTGTTTTTT
CASSSQVWEKLFF
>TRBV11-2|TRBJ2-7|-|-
TGTGCCAGCAGCCAAGACAGAGCCTACGAGCAGTACTTC
CASSQDRAYEQYF
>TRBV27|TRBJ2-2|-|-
TGTGCCAGCGGAGACGCGAACACCGGGGAGCTGTTTTTT
CASGDANTGELFF
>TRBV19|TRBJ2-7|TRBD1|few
TGTGCCAGTAGTCCTTGGACAGGGGCAACCTACGAGCAGTACTTC
CASSPWTGATYEQYF
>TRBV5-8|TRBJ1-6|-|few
TGTGCCAGCAGCTTGGCAGGGAATTCTCCCCTCCACTTT
CASSLAGNSPLHF
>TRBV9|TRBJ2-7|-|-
TGTGCCAGCAGCGTAGGCTTTGTCGGCTCCTACGAGCAGTACTTC
CASSVGFVGSYEQYF
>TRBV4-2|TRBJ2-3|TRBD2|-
TGTGCCAGCAGCCAATTCGCGCTAGCGGGAGGGTGGGGCACAGATACGCAGTATTTT
CASSQFALAGGWGTDTQYF
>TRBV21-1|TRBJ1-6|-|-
TGTGCCAGCAGCGAGACAGGGATGAAATCACCCCTCCACTTT
CASSETGMKSPLHF
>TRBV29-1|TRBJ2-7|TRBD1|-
TGCAGCGTTGATGGGACAGGGTACGAGCAGTACTTC
CSVDGTGYEQYF
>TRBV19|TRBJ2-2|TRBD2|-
TGTGCCACCTCACAACTAGCGGGAGGGCCTAGGGGCGGGGAGCTGTTTTTT
CATSQLAGGPRGGELFF
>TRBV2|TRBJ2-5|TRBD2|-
TGTGCCAGCGTCGACAGACTAGCGGGACAAGAGACCCAGTACTTC
CASVDRLAGQETQYF
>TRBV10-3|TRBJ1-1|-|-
TGTGCCATCAGTGAAGTGGGCCGGCCGGGGTCTTTCTTT
CAISEVGRPGSFF
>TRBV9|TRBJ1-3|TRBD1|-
TGTGCCAGCAGCGTAGGCGCAGGGGGGTCTGGAAACACCATATATTTT
CASSVGAGGSGNTIYF
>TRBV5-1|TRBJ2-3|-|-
TGCGCCAGCAGCCCAGGCGGGTTTTTCTTGTTGACAGATACGCAGTATTTT
CASSPGGFFLLTDTQYF
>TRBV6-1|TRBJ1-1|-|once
TGTGCCAGCAGTGAACTAGGGCGGGGGACTGAAGCTTTCTTT
CASSELGRGTEAFF
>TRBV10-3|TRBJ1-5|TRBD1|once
TGTGCCACTGGACAGGGAGGAAATAGCAATCAGCCCCAGCATTTT
CATGQGGNSNQPQHF
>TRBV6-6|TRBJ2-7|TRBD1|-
TGTGCCAGCACCGAGGGACAGGGGGCGGACGAGCAGTACTTC
CASTEGQGADEQYF
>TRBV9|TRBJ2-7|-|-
TGTGCCAGCAGCCCCAGGGATTCCTACGAGCAGTACTTC
CASSPRDSYEQYF
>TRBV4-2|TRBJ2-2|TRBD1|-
TGTGCCAGCAGCCAAGGGATCGGGACAGGCTATACCACCGGGGAGCTGTTTTTT
CASSQGIGTGYTTGELFF
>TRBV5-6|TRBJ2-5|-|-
TGTGCCAGCAGCCGTGCACCGGGGGGCTTGGGAGAGACCCAGTACTTC
CASSRAPGGLGETQYF
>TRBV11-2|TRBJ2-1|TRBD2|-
TGTGCCAGCAGCTTGGGAGCTAGCGGGAGGACTCCCCGTGGGGAGCAGTTCTTC
CASSLGASGRTPRGEQFF
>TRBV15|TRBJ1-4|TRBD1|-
TGTGCCACCAGCAGAGATGGGGACAGGGACAAACTGTTTTTT
CATSRDGDRDKLFF
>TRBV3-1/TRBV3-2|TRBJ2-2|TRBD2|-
TGTGCCAGCACCCGGTGGCGGGAGGCTATCGGAACCGGGGAGCTGTTTTTT
CASTRWREAIGTGELFF
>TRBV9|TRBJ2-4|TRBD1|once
TGTGCCAGCAGCGGCCGGACAGGCTTAGCCAAAAACATTCAGTACTTC
CASSGRTGLAKNIQYF
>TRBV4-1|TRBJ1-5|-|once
TGCGCCAGCAGCCAAGTTCAGTCAGGCAATCAGCCCCAGCATTTT
CASSQVQSGNQPQHF
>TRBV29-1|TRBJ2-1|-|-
TGCAGCGTGCGGGTAGCGGACTCCTACAATGAGCAGTTCTTC
CSVRVADSYNEQFF
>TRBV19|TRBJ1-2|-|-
TGTGCCAGTAGCAATCGGTTGATTGATGGCTACACCTTC
CASSNRLIDGYTF
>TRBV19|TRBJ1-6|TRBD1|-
TGTGCCAGTAGAGACAGGGGAAATTCACCCCTCCACTTT
CASRDRGNSPLHF